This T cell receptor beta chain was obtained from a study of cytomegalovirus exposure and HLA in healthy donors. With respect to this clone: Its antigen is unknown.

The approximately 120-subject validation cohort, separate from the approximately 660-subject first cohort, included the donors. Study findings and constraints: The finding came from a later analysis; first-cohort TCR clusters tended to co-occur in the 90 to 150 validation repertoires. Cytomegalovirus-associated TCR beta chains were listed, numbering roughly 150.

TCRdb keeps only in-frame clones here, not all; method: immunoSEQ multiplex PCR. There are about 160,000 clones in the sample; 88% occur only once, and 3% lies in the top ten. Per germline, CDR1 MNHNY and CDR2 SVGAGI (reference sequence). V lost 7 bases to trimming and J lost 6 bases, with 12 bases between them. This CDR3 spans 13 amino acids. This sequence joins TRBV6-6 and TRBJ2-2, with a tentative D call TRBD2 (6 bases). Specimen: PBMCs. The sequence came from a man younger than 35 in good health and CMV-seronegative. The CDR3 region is CASNLGGSGELFF. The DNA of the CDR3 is TGTGCCAGCAACCTTGGGGGGTCCGGGGAGCTGTTTTTT.